The next 20 T cell receptor beta chains were all read from a single sample in a study of blood T cells in healthy people across ages. For the second PCR, which ran for about 7 to 11 cycles, a sample-barcoded 5' primer and a J-beta primer mix were used. MiXCR, run by TCRdb on the 5' RACE reads, gives a single entry per CDR3 protein. The sample holds hundreds of thousands of distinct CDR3 sequences, roughly half seen once. Material for sequencing was blood. Receptors originate from a woman aged 80 or over in good health.

This clonotype has a handful of counts. It may be a read error: a sequence one base away is much more abundant. The chain employs TRBV29-1 and TRBJ2-1; TRBD1 matches 8 bases. Trimming took 7 bases from V and 6 from J; bases not matched to a gene: 8. The CDR3 is made up of 13 amino acids. Germline lookup yields CDR1 SQVTM and CDR2 ANQGSEA. The CDR3 region has the DNA TGCAGCGGTCTGGACAGGGTGGGCAATGAGCAGTTCTTC. Encoded protein: CSGLDRVGNEQFF.

This clonotype was counted only a few times. A much bigger clone sits one base away, suggesting this may be a read error. The CDR3: CASSYAGLPTGELFF. CDR3 nucleotide sequence: TGTGCCAGCAGTTACGCAGGACTACCCACCGGGGAGCTGTTTTTT. The chain uses TRBV6-6 and TRBJ2-2, with D possibly matching TRBD2 (6 bases). CDR3 size: 15 residues. The V and J ends lost 2 bases and 4 bases respectively, with 11 bases between them. Germline V gene sequence: CDR1 MNHNY, CDR2 SVGAGI (reference sequence).

This clonotype was picked up many times. The V and J genes are TRBV4-2 and TRBJ1-5; maybe TRBD1 (6 bases). The CDR3 is 22 residues long. CDR1 and CDR2 from the germline V gene are LGHNA and YNFKEQ. V was trimmed by 1 base and J by 1 base, leaving 29 bases between them. CDR3 residues: CASSQGGYGWQGGGKSNQPQHF. CDR3 DNA: TGTGCCAGCAGCCAAGGAGGTTATGGGTGGCAGGGAGGGGGAAAGAGCAATCAGCCCCAGCATTTT.

V usage is TRBV15 and J usage is TRBJ2-5; D is tentatively TRBD1 or TRBD2 (5 bases each). Per the germline V gene, CDR1 is LNHNV and CDR2 is YYDKDF (reference sequence). The CDR3 runs to 11 residues. The ends were cut back, 0 bases at V and 10 bases at J, with 6 bases in the middle. The CDR3 coding sequence is TGTGCCACCAGCAGAGAGGGGGTCCAGTACTTC. This encodes CATSREGVQYF.

V gene TRBV2 combines with J gene TRBJ2-1, with D perhaps matching TRBD2 (5 bases). The germline V gene has CDR1 SNHLY and CDR2 FYNNEI. The CDR3 is 12 residues long. V was pared by 6 bases and J by 3 bases, with 6 bases between. DNA for the CDR3: TGTGCCAGCAGACGGGGCTACAATGAGCAGTTCTTC. Translated, it gives CASRRGYNEQFF.

The CDR3 region has the DNA TGTGCCAGCAGTGTGGGGACTAGCGATTCACCTGGGGATGAGCAGTTCTTC. Amino acid sequence: CASSVGTSDSPGDEQFF. V is TRBV2 and J is TRBJ2-1, with 10 bases matching TRBD2. Trimming cost V 4 bases and J 8 bases; bases outside gene matches: 14. CDR3 length: 17 amino acids. Germline V gene data show CDR1 as SNHLY and CDR2 as FYNNEI.

This clonotype showed up just a few times. The rearrangement joins TRBV28 to TRBJ1-1; D is uncertain. In germline, CDR1 is MDHEN, CDR2 SYDVKM. The V end was cut by 4 bases, the J end by 3 bases, with 15 bases between. This CDR3 spans 15 amino acids. In nucleotides, the CDR3 is TGTGCCAGCAGTTCACGACGATACCTCCACACTGAAGCTTTCTTT. Protein: CASSSRRYLHTEAFF.

There are many counts of this clonotype. V usage is TRBV3-1 and J usage is TRBJ2-1; D unresolved. The CDR3 sequence is 10 residues long. Deletions cut 0 bases from V and 12 bases from J, with 3 bases between. Germline CDR1 and CDR2: LGHDT and YNNKEL (reference sequence). DNA of the CDR3: TGTGCCAGCAGCCAAGAGCGGCAGTTCTTC. Its protein product is CASSQERQFF.

About this clonotype: A clone one base away is much larger, so this may be a read error. The chain combines TRBV11-2 with TRBJ2-1, with TRBD2 as a possible D gene (6 bases). CDR1 SGHAT and CDR2 FQNNGV come from the germline V gene. Trimming took off 8 bases at V and 2 bases at J, with 10 bases between the two ends. This CDR3 contains 13 residues. The DNA for the CDR3 is TGTGCCAGCGCGGGGAGACCCTACAATGAGCAGTTCTTC. Translating it yields CASAGRPYNEQFF.

On this clonotype itself: This sequence may be a read error, since a much larger clone differs from it by one base. V and J are TRBV20-1 and TRBJ1-6; 10 bases agree with TRBD1. The CDR3 has 13 residues. Looked up from germline, CDR1 is DFQATT and CDR2 is SNEGSKA (reference sequence). CDR3 bases: TGCGGTGCTTCCGGGACAGGGGATTCACCCCTCCACTTT. Encoded protein: CGASGTGDSPLHF.

For this clonotype: This may come from a read error, since a much larger clone is one base off. The chain joins TRBV4-2 to TRBJ2-3; 7 bases are shared with TRBD2. Germline values: CDR1 LGHNA, CDR2 YNFKEQ. The CDR3 contains 17 residues. The chain's CDR3 is CASNQAGGGRSTDTQYF. The CDR3 DNA reads as TGTGCCAGCAACCAAGCTGGGGGGGGTAGATCAACAGATACGCAGTATTTT.

The V and J genes are TRBV6-2 or TRBV6-3 and TRBJ2-3; TRBD2 is a possible D gene (6 bases). The CDR3 is 16 amino acids. V gave up 2 bases and J gave up 0 bases, with 12 bases separating them. Germline V gene lookup returns CDR1 MNHEY and CDR2 SVGEGT. CDR3: CASSYGSAGSTDTQYF. The CDR3 bases are TGTGCCAGCAGTTACGGAAGCGCGGGGAGCACAGATACGCAGTATTTT.

This clonotype was counted once. The chain links TRBV6-6 to TRBJ2-5; 15 bases are shared with TRBD2. With V trimmed by 5 bases and J by 3 bases, 7 bases remained unmatched. Per the germline V gene, CDR1 is MNHNY and CDR2 is SVGAGI (reference sequence). The CDR3 is made up of 17 amino acids. In DNA form, the CDR3 reads TGTGCCAGCAGTACTGGGACTAGCGGGGGGAGAGAAGAGACCCAGTACTTC. As protein: CASSTGTSGGREETQYF.

V is TRBV27 and J is TRBJ1-5; 7 bases agree with TRBD1. Trimming took 2 bases from V and 5 from J; bases not matched to a gene: 6. Germline CDR1 MNHEY, CDR2 SMNVEV (reference sequence). This CDR3 spans 15 amino acids. The CDR3: CASSLIGGAHQPQHF. The CDR3 DNA is TGTGCCAGCAGTTTAATAGGGGGCGCCCATCAGCCCCAGCATTTT.

This clonotype was seen repeatedly, ten times or more. V usage is TRBV6-4 and J usage is TRBJ1-2; 12 positions match TRBD1. The CDR3 loop spans 14 amino acids. V gave up 3 bases and J gave up 4 bases; unmatched junction bases: 0. Germline V gene data show CDR1 as MRHNA and CDR2 as SNTAGT. The CDR3 reads CASSEGQGAYGYTF. In DNA form, the CDR3 reads TGTGCCAGCAGTGAGGGACAGGGGGCCTATGGCTACACCTTC.

The rearrangement uses TRBV3-1 and TRBJ1-1; TRBD1 might be the D (6 bases). V lost 2 bases, J lost 5 bases, and 15 bases lay in between. Germline CDR1 LGHDT, CDR2 YNNKEL (reference sequence). The CDR3 is 15 amino acids. In DNA, the CDR3 is TGTGCCAGCAGCCAATTCGGGTCGAGGGGGACTGAAGCTTTCTTT. Its translation: CASSQFGSRGTEAFF.

With regard to this clonotype: Since a much larger clone is just one base distant, this may be a read error. The CDR3 region has the DNA TGTGCCGGCTCACTTAGACTAGCGGCAGATACGCAGTATTTT. Translation gives CAGSLRLAADTQYF. The V and J genes are TRBV18 and TRBJ2-3; 9 bases fit TRBD2. Germline V gene lookup returns CDR1 KGHSH and CDR2 LQKENI. The CDR3 covers 14 residues.

The chain carries TRBV7-9 and TRBJ1-6, with 8 bases fitting TRBD1. The CDR3 runs 16 residues. V lost 3 bases and J lost 5; bases outside the gene matches: 6. Germline V gene sequence: CDR1 SEHNR, CDR2 FQNEAQ (reference sequence). The DNA for the CDR3 is TGTGCCAGCAGCTTCTCTGGACAGGGAAATAATTCACCCCTCCACTTT. Residues: CASSFSGQGNNSPLHF.

Many counts were recorded for this clonotype. The chain carries TRBV5-4 and TRBJ2-5, with D perhaps TRBD2 (6 bases). CDR1 and CDR2 from the germline V gene are SGHNT and YYREEE (reference sequence). The CDR3 has 14 amino acids. Between the trimmed V and J ends, which lost 4 bases and 2 bases, there was a span of 12 bases. CDR3 sequence: CASSIGGTQETQYF. The CDR3 DNA reads as TGTGCCAGCAGCATAGGCGGGACTCAAGAGACCCAGTACTTC. Full variable domain (missing parts from reference TRBV5-4 and TRBJ2-5): ETGVTQSPTHLIKTRGQQVTLRCSSQSGHNTVSWYQQALGQGPQFIFQYYREEENGRGNFPPRFSGLQFPNYSSELNVNALELDDSALYLCASSIGGTQETQYFGPGTRLLVL.

The chain carries TRBV14 and TRBJ2-5; D perhaps matches TRBD2 (6 bases). The closer fit of TRBJ2-7 to the DNA end suggests the J call may be wrong. Germline V gives CDR1 SGHDN, CDR2 FVKESK. This CDR3 contains 15 residues. CDR3 residues: CASSQGSGGNYEQYF. CDR3 DNA sequence: TGTGCCAGCAGCCAAGGGAGCGGAGGGAACTACGAGCAGTACTTC.